This T cell receptor (beta chain) comes out of a study of B cell selection in AIRE deficiency. CD4+CD127+ cells were sorted as the conventional CD4 T cells. Germline V lookup: CDR1 SGHRS, CDR2 YFSETQ. With 3 bases clipped from V and 1 base from J, the junction kept 3 bases outside the gene matches. CDR3 length: 14 residues. Repertoires were generated with immunoSEQ multiplex PCR, while TCRdb's copy carries only in-frame clones and drops some. The sample contains about 20,000 clones, around 97% of which appear only once. The receptor was derived from a human donor with AIRE deficiency. The J gene is TRBJ1-1, the V gene TRBV5-1; 7 bases match TRBD1. Sequencing input: conventional CD4+ T cells sorted from PBMCs. CDR3 nucleotide sequence: TGCGCCAGCAGCTGGGGACAGACGAACACTGAAGCTTTCTTT. This encodes CASSWGQTNTEAFF.